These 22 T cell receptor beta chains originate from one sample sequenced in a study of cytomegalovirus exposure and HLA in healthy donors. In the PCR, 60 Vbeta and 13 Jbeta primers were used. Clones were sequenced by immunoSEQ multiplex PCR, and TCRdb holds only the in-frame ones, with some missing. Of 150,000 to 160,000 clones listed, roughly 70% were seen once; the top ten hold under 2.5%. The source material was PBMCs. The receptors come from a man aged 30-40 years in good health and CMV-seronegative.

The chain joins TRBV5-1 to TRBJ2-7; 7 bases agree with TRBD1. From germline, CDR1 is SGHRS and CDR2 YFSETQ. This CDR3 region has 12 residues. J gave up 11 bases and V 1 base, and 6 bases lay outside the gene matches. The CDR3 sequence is CASSLTGELEYF. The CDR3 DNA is TGCGCCAGCAGCTTGACAGGGGAATTAGAGTACTTC.

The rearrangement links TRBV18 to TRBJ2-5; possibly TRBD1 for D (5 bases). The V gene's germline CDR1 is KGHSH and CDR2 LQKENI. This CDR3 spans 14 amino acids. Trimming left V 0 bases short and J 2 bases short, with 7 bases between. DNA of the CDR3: TGTGCCAGCTCACCACCCGACAGACAAGAGACCCAGTACTTC. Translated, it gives CASSPPDRQETQYF.

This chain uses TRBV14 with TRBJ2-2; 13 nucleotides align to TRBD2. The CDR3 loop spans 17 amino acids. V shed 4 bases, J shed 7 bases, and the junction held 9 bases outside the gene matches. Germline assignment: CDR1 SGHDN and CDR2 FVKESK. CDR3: CASSRRLAGGLNGELFF. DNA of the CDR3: TGTGCCAGCAGCCGCAGACTAGCGGGGGGACTGAACGGGGAGCTGTTTTTT.

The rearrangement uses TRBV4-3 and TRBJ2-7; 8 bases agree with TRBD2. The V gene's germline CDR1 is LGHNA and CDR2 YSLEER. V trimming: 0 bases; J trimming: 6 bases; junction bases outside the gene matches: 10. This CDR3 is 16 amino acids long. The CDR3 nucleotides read TGCGCCAGCAGCCAAGATGGCCTAGCGGGTAAGGGCGAGCAGTACTTC. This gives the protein CASSQDGLAGKGEQYF.

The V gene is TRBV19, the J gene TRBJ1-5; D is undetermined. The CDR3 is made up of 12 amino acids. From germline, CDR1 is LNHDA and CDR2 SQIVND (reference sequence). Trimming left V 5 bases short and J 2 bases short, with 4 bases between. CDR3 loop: CASSSGNQPQHF. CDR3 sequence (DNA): TGTGCCAGTAGTTCGGGCAATCAGCCCCAGCATTTT.

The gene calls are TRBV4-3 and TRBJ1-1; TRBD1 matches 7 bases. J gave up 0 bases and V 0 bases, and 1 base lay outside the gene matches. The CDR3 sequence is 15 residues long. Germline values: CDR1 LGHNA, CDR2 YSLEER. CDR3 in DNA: TGCGCCAGCAGCCAAGAGGGACAGCTGAACACTGAAGCTTTCTTT. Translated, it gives CASSQEGQLNTEAFF.

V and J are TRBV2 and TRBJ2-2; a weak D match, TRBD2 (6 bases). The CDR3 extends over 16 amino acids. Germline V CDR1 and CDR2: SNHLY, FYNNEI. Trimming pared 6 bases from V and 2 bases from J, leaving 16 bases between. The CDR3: CASRTDGGANTGELFF. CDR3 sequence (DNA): TGTGCCAGCAGGACCGACGGCGGGGCAAACACCGGGGAGCTGTTTTTT.

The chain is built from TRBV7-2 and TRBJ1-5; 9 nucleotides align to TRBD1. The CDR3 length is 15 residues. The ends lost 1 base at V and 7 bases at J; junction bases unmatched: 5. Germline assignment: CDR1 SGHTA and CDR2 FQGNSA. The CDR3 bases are TGTGCCAGCAGCTTAGATGGGACAGGGCTCCAGCCCCAGCATTTT. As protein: CASSLDGTGLQPQHF. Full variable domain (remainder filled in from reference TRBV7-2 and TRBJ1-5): GAGVSQSPSNKVTEKGKDVELRCDPISGHTALYWYRQSLGQGLEFLIYFQGNSAPDKSGLPSDRFSAERTGGSVSTLTIQRTQQEDSAVYLCASSLDGTGLQPQHFGDGTRLSIL.

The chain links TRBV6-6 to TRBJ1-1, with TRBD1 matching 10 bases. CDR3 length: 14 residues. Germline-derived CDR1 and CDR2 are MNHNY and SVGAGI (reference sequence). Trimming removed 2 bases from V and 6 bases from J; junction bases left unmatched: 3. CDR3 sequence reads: CASSYGTGESEAFF. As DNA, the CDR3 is TGTGCCAGCAGTTACGGGACAGGGGAATCTGAAGCTTTCTTT.

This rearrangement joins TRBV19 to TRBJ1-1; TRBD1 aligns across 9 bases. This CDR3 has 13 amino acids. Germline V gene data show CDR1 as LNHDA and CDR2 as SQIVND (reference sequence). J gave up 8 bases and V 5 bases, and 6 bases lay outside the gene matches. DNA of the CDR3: TGTGCCAGTAGTCTGGGACAGGGATTCGAAGCTTTCTTT. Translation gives CASSLGQGFEAFF.

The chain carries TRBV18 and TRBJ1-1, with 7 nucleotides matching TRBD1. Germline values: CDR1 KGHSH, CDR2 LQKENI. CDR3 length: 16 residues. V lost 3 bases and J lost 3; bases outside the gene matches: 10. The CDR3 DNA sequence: TGTGCCAGCTCACCTTTCCAGGGGGTTGGAGACACTGAAGCTTTCTTT. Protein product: CASSPFQGVGDTEAFF. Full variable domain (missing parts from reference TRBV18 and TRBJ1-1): NAGVMQNPRHLVRRRGQEARLRCSPMKGHSHVYWYRQLPEEGLKFMVYLQKENIIDESGMPKERFSAEFPKEGPSILRIQQVVRGDSAAYFCASSPFQGVGDTEAFFGQGTRLTVV.

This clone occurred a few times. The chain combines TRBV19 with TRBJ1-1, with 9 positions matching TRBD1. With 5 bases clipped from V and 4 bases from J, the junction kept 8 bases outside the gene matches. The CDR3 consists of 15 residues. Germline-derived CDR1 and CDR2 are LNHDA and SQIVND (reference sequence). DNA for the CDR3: TGTGCCAGTAGTGAACAGGGGGCGAGCCGCACTGAAGCTTTCTTT. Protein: CASSEQGASRTEAFF. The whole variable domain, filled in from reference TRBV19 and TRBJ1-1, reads DGGITQSPKYLFRKEGQNVTLSCEQNLNHDAMYWYRQDPGQGLRLIYYSQIVNDFQKGDIAEGYSVSREKKESFPLTVTSAQKNPTAFYLCASSEQGASRTEAFFGQGTRLTVV.

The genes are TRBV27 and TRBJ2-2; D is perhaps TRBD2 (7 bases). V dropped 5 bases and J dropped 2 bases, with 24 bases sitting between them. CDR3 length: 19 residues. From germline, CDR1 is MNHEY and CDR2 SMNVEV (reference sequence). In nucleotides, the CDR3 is TGTGCCAGCAGTACTCTAGTAGGGGGGGGGAACCCTAACACCGGGGAGCTGTTTTTT. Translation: CASSTLVGGGNPNTGELFF.

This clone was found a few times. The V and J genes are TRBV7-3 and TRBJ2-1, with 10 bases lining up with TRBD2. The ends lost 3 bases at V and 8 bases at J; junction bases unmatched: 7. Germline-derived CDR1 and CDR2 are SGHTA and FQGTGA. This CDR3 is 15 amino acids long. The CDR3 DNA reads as TGTGCCAGCAGCTTGGCCAGCGGGGGGGCGGATGAGCAGTTCTTC. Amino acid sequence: CASSLASGGADEQFF.

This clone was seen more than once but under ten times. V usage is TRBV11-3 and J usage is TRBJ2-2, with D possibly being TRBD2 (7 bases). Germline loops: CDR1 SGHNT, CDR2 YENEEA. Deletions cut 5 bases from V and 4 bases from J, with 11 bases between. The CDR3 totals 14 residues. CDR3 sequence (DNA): TGTGCCAGCAGCCGGGGGGCAGGCACCGGGGAGCTGTTTTTT. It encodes CASSRGAGTGELFF.

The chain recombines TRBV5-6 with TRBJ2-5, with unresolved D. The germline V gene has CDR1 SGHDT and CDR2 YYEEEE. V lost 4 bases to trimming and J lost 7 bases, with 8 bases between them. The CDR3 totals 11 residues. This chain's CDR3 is CASSASGTQYF. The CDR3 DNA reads TGTGCCAGCAGCGCCAGTGGGACCCAGTACTTC.

CDR3 nucleotides: TGTGCCAGTAGGCAACGTGCGGGGGACCTTTTTAGTGAGCAGTTCTTC. Translated, it gives CASRQRAGDLFSEQFF. The chain joins TRBV19 to TRBJ2-1; 7 bases are a match to TRBD2. Germline loops: CDR1 LNHDA, CDR2 SQIVND (reference sequence). The junction had 17 bases not matched to a gene; V was cut back by 6 bases and J by 9 bases. This CDR3 contains 16 residues.

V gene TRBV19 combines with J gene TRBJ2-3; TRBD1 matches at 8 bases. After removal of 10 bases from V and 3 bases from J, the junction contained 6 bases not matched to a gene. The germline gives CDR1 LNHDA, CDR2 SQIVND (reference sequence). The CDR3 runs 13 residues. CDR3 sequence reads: CATLDRVTDTQYF. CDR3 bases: TGTGCCACTTTGGACAGGGTAACAGATACGCAGTATTTT.

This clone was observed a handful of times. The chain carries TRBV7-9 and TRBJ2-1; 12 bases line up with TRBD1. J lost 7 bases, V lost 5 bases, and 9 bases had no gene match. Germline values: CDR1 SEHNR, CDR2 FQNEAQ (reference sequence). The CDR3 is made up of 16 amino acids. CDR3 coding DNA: TGTGCCAGCAGCATTCCCGGGACAGGGGGCTTTAATGAGCAGTTCTTC. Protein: CASSIPGTGGFNEQFF.

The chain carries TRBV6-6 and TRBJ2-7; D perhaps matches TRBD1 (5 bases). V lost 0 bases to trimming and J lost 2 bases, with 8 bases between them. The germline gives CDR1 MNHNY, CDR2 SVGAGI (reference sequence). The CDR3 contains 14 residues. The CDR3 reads CASSYSGAPYEQYF. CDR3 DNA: TGTGCCAGCAGTTACTCAGGGGCGCCCTACGAGCAGTACTTC.

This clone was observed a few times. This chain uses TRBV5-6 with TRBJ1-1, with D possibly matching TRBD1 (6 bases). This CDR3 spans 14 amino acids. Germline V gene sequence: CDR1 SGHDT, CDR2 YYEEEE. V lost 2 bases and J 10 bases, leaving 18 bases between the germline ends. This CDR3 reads CASSLAQGSYGAFF. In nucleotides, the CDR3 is TGTGCCAGCAGCTTAGCACAGGGTAGCTATGGAGCTTTCTTT.

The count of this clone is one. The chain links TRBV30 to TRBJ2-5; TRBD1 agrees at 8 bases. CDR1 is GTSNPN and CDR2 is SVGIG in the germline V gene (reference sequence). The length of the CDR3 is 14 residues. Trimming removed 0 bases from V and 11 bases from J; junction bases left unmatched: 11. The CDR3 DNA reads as TGTGCCTGGAGTGTAACAGGGGGTCAAGGGGAGCAGTACTTC. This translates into CAWSVTGGQGEQYF.